These 19 T cell receptor beta chains came from one sample sequenced in a study of CD8+ T cells in alopecia areata. Treatment of the sample: oral pan-JAK inhibitor, 5-10 mg twice daily. As the sequencing template, cDNA was produced by extracting RNA and reverse transcribing it. Generated by immunoSEQ multiplex PCR, the TCRdb table keeps only in-frame clones and is missing some. The table has 35,000 to 50,000 clones, 50% to 70% seen once. Sequencing used CD8+ T cells sorted from blood, obtained at week 4, from a patient treated with tofacitinib. These receptors were obtained from a human donor with alopecia areata.

The genes are TRBV30 and TRBJ1-2, with D perhaps matching TRBD1 (5 bases). This CDR3 has 12 amino acids. With 3 bases removed from V and 7 bases from J, the gap between germline ends came to 12 bases. Germline CDR1 and CDR2: GTSNPN and SVGIG (reference sequence). Written as DNA, the CDR3 is TGTGCCTGGAGCCCCGACAGCAGTGGCTACACCTTC. Amino acids: CAWSPDSSGYTF.

This rearrangement joins TRBV7-9 to TRBJ2-7, with D tentatively TRBD1 (6 bases). Germline V gene lookup returns CDR1 SEHNR and CDR2 FQNEAQ (reference sequence). The CDR3 covers 19 residues. Between the trimmed V and J ends, which lost 2 bases and 2 bases, there was a span of 25 bases. In DNA, the CDR3 is TGTGCCAGCAGCTTAACGGGGACAAACTACCCCTACAAAGCCTACGAGCAGTACTTC. Translation: CASSLTGTNYPYKAYEQYF.

V gene TRBV19 combines with J gene TRBJ1-5; unclear D gene. This CDR3 region has 15 residues. Germline V lookup: CDR1 LNHDA, CDR2 SQIVND (reference sequence). Trimming cost V 9 bases and J 0 bases, with 15 bases left between them. Written as DNA, the CDR3 is TGTGCCAGCGCCCTTTGGGGAGATAGCAATCAGCCCCAGCATTTT. It yields the protein CASALWGDSNQPQHF.

The chain recombines TRBV7-6 with TRBJ2-1; tentatively, D is TRBD1 or TRBD2 (6 bases each). CDR1 SGHVS and CDR2 FNYEAQ come from the germline V gene. The CDR3 runs 15 residues. With 1 base removed from V and 6 bases from J, the gap between germline ends came to 13 bases. CDR3 nucleotides: TGTGCCAGCAGCTTAGGCTCGGGGGCGAGCAATGAGCAGTTCTTC. It codes for CASSLGSGASNEQFF.

This clone was found a few times. This rearrangement joins TRBV13 to TRBJ2-1; 8 bases map to TRBD1. V gave up 6 bases and J gave up 9 bases; unmatched junction bases: 10. CDR3 length: 14 amino acids. The germline V gene encodes CDR1 PRHDT and CDR2 FYEKMQ (reference sequence). This CDR3 is CASRPGGGTGEQFF. CDR3 nucleotide sequence: TGTGCCAGCAGGCCAGGGGGCGGGACTGGTGAGCAGTTCTTC.

This chain connects TRBV6-6 to TRBJ2-2; weak D call: TRBD1 (6 bases). Trimming took 6 bases from V and 2 from J, leaving 7 bases between them. Germline loops: CDR1 MNHNY, CDR2 SVGAGI (reference sequence). This CDR3 comprises 13 residues. The CDR3 reads CASRGGNTGELFF. CDR3 bases: TGTGCCAGCAGAGGGGGTAACACCGGGGAGCTGTTTTTT.

This clone was seen a few times. This chain uses TRBV29-1 with TRBJ2-1; perhaps TRBD2 as D (7 bases). CDR3 length: 13 residues. CDR1 SQVTM and CDR2 ANQGSEA come from the germline V gene. Trimming pared 6 bases from V and 3 bases from J, leaving 12 bases between. The CDR3 DNA reads TGCAGCGTGTCGGGGGGCTACTACAATGAGCAGTTCTTC. Residues: CSVSGGYYNEQFF.

The V call is TRBV4-1, the J call TRBJ2-3; no definite D call. Germline CDR1 is MGHRA and CDR2 is YSYEKL. The CDR3 extends over 16 amino acids. Deletions cut 0 bases from V and 0 bases from J, with 10 bases between. In nucleotides, the CDR3 is TGCGCCAGCAGCCAAGAAGTGACGAGGAGCACAGATACGCAGTATTTT. Its translation is CASSQEVTRSTDTQYF.

This clone was recorded only once. The CDR3 nucleotides are TGTGCCGCCGGGAGGTTAGCGGTCACAGATACGCAGTATTTT. The encoded protein is CAAGRLAVTDTQYF. This chain uses TRBV7-6 with TRBJ2-3, with TRBD2 matching 7 bases. J gave up 2 bases and V 11 bases, and 10 bases lay outside the gene matches. The germline gives CDR1 SGHVS, CDR2 FNYEAQ. This CDR3 contains 14 residues.

This chain uses TRBV29-1 with TRBJ2-7; D is unclear. From germline, CDR1 is SQVTM and CDR2 ANQGSEA. The CDR3 is 12 residues long. V was pared by 1 base and J by 2 bases, with 6 bases between. CDR3 DNA: TGCAGCGTTGAAGCACCTACCTACGAGCAGTACTTC. Encoded protein: CSVEAPTYEQYF.

The sample holds a few counts of this clone. V is TRBV29-1 and J is TRBJ2-7; TRBD1 matches at 9 bases. J was trimmed by 6 bases and V by 3 bases; bases with no gene match: 3. The V gene's germline CDR1 is SQVTM and CDR2 ANQGSEA. CDR3 length: 12 amino acids. The CDR3, as DNA: TGCAGCGTTGAGGGACAGGGTGGCGAGCAGTACTTC. Its protein product is CSVEGQGGEQYF.

The chain carries TRBV18 and TRBJ2-5; D perhaps matches TRBD2 (5 bases). The CDR3 is 14 residues long. Trimming took off 3 bases at V and 4 bases at J, with 12 bases between the two ends. Germline loops: CDR1 KGHSH, CDR2 LQKENI. CDR3: CASSPPGGSETQYF. Written as DNA, the CDR3 is TGTGCCAGCTCACCCCCGGGCGGGTCAGAGACCCAGTACTTC.

CDR3 nucleotide sequence: TGTGCCAGCGGTGACAGGGGCCATGGCTACACCTTC. It specifies CASGDRGHGYTF. The chain couples TRBV27 to TRBJ1-2; TRBD1 aligns across 8 bases. There are 12 residues in the CDR3. The ends lost 8 bases at V and 6 bases at J; junction bases unmatched: 5. The germline CDR1 and CDR2 sequences are MNHEY and SMNVEV (reference sequence).

This clone has more than one count but fewer than ten. This sequence joins TRBV7-9 and TRBJ1-1, with D perhaps TRBD1 (5 bases). The CDR3 covers 12 residues. The germline V gene encodes CDR1 SEHNR and CDR2 FQNEAQ (reference sequence). Trimming shortened V by 6 bases and J by 1 base, and 6 bases separated the two germline ends. This chain's CDR3 is CASRRGNTEAFF. DNA for the CDR3: TGTGCCAGCAGGAGGGGGAACACTGAAGCTTTCTTT.

The chain carries TRBV27 and TRBJ2-1; the match to TRBD2 covers 7 bases. The CDR3 loop spans 16 amino acids. Germline V lookup: CDR1 MNHEY, CDR2 SMNVEV (reference sequence). The ends lost 2 bases at V and 2 bases at J; junction bases unmatched: 6. The CDR3 here is CASSLPSSGAYNEQFF. DNA for the CDR3: TGTGCCAGCAGTTTACCATCGAGCGGGGCCTACAATGAGCAGTTCTTC.

This chain uses TRBV27 with TRBJ2-3, with 9 bases aligning to TRBD2. CDR1 MNHEY and CDR2 SMNVEV come from the germline V gene (reference sequence). V dropped 5 bases and J dropped 2; count of bases not matched to a gene: 5. CDR3 length equals 15 residues. The CDR3 region is CASSKTSGYTDTQYF. CDR3 in DNA: TGTGCCAGCAGTAAGACTAGCGGCTACACAGATACGCAGTATTTT.

The V and J genes are TRBV7-3 and TRBJ1-1, with 9 nucleotides matching TRBD1. The CDR3 is made up of 13 amino acids. With 4 bases clipped from V and 5 bases from J, the junction kept 2 bases outside the gene matches. Per germline, CDR1 SGHTA and CDR2 FQGTGA. The CDR3, as DNA: TGTGCCAGCAGCTCCGGGACAGGGACTGAAGCTTTCTTT. The encoded protein is CASSSGTGTEAFF. Drawing the rest from reference TRBV7-3 and TRBJ1-1, the complete variable domain is GAGVSQTPSNKVTEKGKYVELRCDPISGHTALYWYRQSLGQGPEFLIYFQGTGAADDSGLPNDRFFAVRPEGSVSTLKIQRTERGDSAVYLCASSSGTGTEAFFGQGTRLTVV.

This clone was picked up a small number of times. The J gene is TRBJ2-1, the V gene TRBV7-9, with D possibly being TRBD2 (5 bases). This CDR3 is 17 amino acids long. Trimming pared 3 bases from V and 6 bases from J, leaving 21 bases between. Germline V lookup: CDR1 SEHNR, CDR2 FQNEAQ (reference sequence). The CDR3 nucleotides read TGTGCCAGCAGCTTTGGGCAGATAGACTACATTCTCAATGAGCAGTTCTTC. Translation gives CASSFGQIDYILNEQFF.

J is TRBJ1-5 and V is TRBV15, with D uncertain. CDR1 is LNHNV, CDR2 YYDKDF, per germline (reference sequence). V gave up 0 bases and J gave up 6 bases, with 15 bases separating them. This CDR3 has 16 amino acids. CDR3: CATSRDRNQRSQPQHF. The CDR3 bases are TGTGCCACCAGCAGAGATCGAAACCAGAGGAGTCAGCCCCAGCATTTT.